These 16 T cell receptor beta chains originate from one sample sequenced in a study of OX40 agonist ivuxolimab in advanced cancers. Sequenced by immunoSEQ multiplex PCR; TCRdb stores in-frame clones only, minus some. Counted here are around 51,000 clones, roughly 86% occurring once; the ten biggest clones make up about 3.7%. Sequencing used CD4+ or CD8+ T cells sorted from blood, obtained in a trial of the OX40 agonist ivuxolimab. These receptors were taken from an adult with an advanced solid tumor such as melanoma, head and neck, liver or kidney cancer.

The chain links TRBV11-1 to TRBJ1-2; 7 bases are a match to TRBD1. The germline CDR1 and CDR2 sequences are SGHAT and FQDESV (reference sequence). The CDR3 runs 14 residues. The V gene end was trimmed by 1 base and the J gene end by 4 bases; junction bases not matched to a gene: 3. CDR3 region: CASSLGAGGYGYTF. The CDR3 DNA reads as TGTGCCAGCAGCTTAGGAGCAGGGGGCTATGGCTACACCTTC.

The chain links TRBV7-2 to TRBJ2-7; 10 bases map to TRBD2. Germline CDR1 reads SGHTA; CDR2 reads FQGNSA. This CDR3 is 15 amino acids long. The trim removed 5 bases at V and 4 bases at J, leaving 8 bases unmatched. The chain's CDR3 is CASSRGASGGYEQYF. The CDR3 DNA is TGTGCCAGCAGCCGAGGTGCTAGCGGGGGATACGAGCAGTACTTC.

The V call is TRBV6-6, the J call TRBJ1-2, with 7 bases fitting TRBD1. V gave up 6 bases and J gave up 5 bases; unmatched junction bases: 12. Germline V lookup: CDR1 MNHNY, CDR2 SVGAGI (reference sequence). CDR3 size: 15 residues. CDR3 loop: CASSRNRQGEYGYTF. CDR3 bases: TGTGCCAGCAGCAGAAATCGACAGGGAGAGTATGGCTACACCTTC.

The J gene is TRBJ2-7, the V gene TRBV2; TRBD1 is a possible D gene (6 bases). The germline CDR1 and CDR2 sequences are SNHLY and FYNNEI. The CDR3 contains 12 residues. V was clipped by 8 bases and J by 0 bases, with 8 bases between them. Here the CDR3 DNA reads TGTGCCAGCCGGGACAACTCCTACGAGCAGTACTTC. Its protein is CASRDNSYEQYF.

The J gene is TRBJ1-5, the V gene TRBV2; D is unclear. The germline V and J ends were trimmed by 1 base and 6 bases, with 16 bases remaining between them. There are 16 residues in the CDR3. From germline, CDR1 is SNHLY and CDR2 FYNNEI. CDR3 loop: CASSEVVTRAGQPQHF. CDR3 bases: TGTGCCAGCAGTGAAGTGGTCACCCGGGCGGGTCAGCCCCAGCATTTT.

The chain's CDR3 is CASSFMRSSYEQYF. CDR3 DNA: TGTGCCAGCAGCTTTATGCGTTCCTCCTACGAGCAGTACTTC. The chain is built from TRBV7-8 and TRBJ2-7; D unclear. Germline V gives CDR1 SGHVS, CDR2 FQNEAQ. V lost 3 bases and J lost 0, with 9 bases in between. The CDR3 loop spans 14 amino acids.

The chain couples TRBV7-9 to TRBJ2-3; 10 bases agree with TRBD1. Germline CDR1 reads SEHNR; CDR2 reads FQNEAQ (reference sequence). With 7 bases clipped from V and 1 base from J, the junction kept 11 bases outside the gene matches. The CDR3 contains 17 residues. The CDR3 DNA sequence: TGTGCCAGCACCCCCCTGGTTGGGACAGGGGGCACAGATACGCAGTATTTT. It codes for CASTPLVGTGGTDTQYF. Supplemented by reference TRBV7-9 and TRBJ2-3, the full variable domain reads DTGVSQNPRHKITKRGQNVTFRCDPISEHNRLYWYRQTLGQGPEFLTYFQNEAQLEKSRLLSDRFSAERPKGSFSTLEIQRTEQGDSAMYLCASTPLVGTGGTDTQYFGPGTRLTVL.

The V call is TRBV19, the J call TRBJ2-3, with D possibly being TRBD2 (5 bases). Trimming took off 9 bases at V and 3 bases at J, with 10 bases between the two ends. Germline CDR1 and CDR2: LNHDA and SQIVND (reference sequence). There are 12 residues in the CDR3. CDR3 protein: CASRPGTDTQYF. Here the CDR3 DNA reads TGTGCCAGCCGACCGGGGACAGATACGCAGTATTTT.

The V and J genes are TRBV9 and TRBJ1-3, with D hard to call. This CDR3 comprises 15 residues. V dropped 4 bases and J dropped 0 bases, with 11 bases sitting between them. Looked up from germline, CDR1 is SGDLS and CDR2 is YYNGEE. The CDR3 nucleotides are TGTGCCAGCAGCTCCCCCATGGCCTCTGGAAACACCATATATTTT. Residues: CASSSPMASGNTIYF.

The chain is built from TRBV9 and TRBJ2-7; no clear D gene. Trimming shortened V by 2 bases and J by 7 bases, and 13 bases separated the two germline ends. The V gene's germline CDR1 is SGDLS and CDR2 YYNGEE. The CDR3 extends over 13 amino acids. This CDR3 is CASSVGPQWEQYF. CDR3 coding DNA: TGTGCCAGCAGCGTCGGGCCCCAATGGGAGCAGTACTTC.

The chain is built from TRBV6-1 and TRBJ2-3; 8 nucleotides align to TRBD1. Losses at the gene ends were 6 bases for V and 8 bases for J; bases not matched to a gene: 4. Germline values: CDR1 MNHNS, CDR2 SASEGT. CDR3 length equals 12 residues. CDR3 in DNA: TGTGCCAGCAGCCCACAGGGGGGTACGCAGTATTTT. It translates to CASSPQGGTQYF.

This clone was observed once. Other DNA sequences from this sample encode an identical CDR3 as well. The rearrangement uses TRBV9 and TRBJ1-2, with 9 bases aligning to TRBD1. Germline V lookup: CDR1 SGDLS, CDR2 YYNGEE. This CDR3 has 15 residues. Unmatched junction bases numbered 8, after V lost 0 bases and J lost 8 bases. In nucleotides, the CDR3 is TGTGCCAGCAGCGTAGAGGACAGGGGCCTCAGGGGCTACACCTTC. It yields the protein CASSVEDRGLRGYTF.

This chain links TRBV5-1 with TRBJ2-3, with D uncertain. V was pared by 0 bases and J by 2 bases, with 7 bases between. Per the germline V gene, CDR1 is SGHRS and CDR2 is YFSETQ. The length of the CDR3 is 14 residues. The CDR3 is CASSLDGNTDTQYF. The CDR3 DNA reads TGCGCCAGCAGCTTGGATGGAAACACAGATACGCAGTATTTT.

This chain uses TRBV9 with TRBJ1-1, with 8 bases matching TRBD1. The CDR3 totals 16 residues. The V segment lost 0 bases and the J segment 4 bases; nucleotides outside the gene matches: 8. CDR1 SGDLS and CDR2 YYNGEE come from the germline V gene. The CDR3 nucleotides are TGTGCCAGCAGCGTAGGGGAGACAGGGGACGTCACTGAAGCTTTCTTT. Amino acids: CASSVGETGDVTEAFF.

This clone was seen more than once but under ten times. The chain recombines TRBV7-3 with TRBJ1-5; TRBD1 might be the D (5 bases). There are 13 residues in the CDR3. The ends were cut back, 5 bases at V and 4 bases at J, with 9 bases in the middle. Germline CDR1 is SGHTA and CDR2 is FQGTGA. In nucleotides, the CDR3 is TGTGCCAGCAGCATGACAGCAAATCAGCCCCAGCATTTT. This encodes CASSMTANQPQHF.

The J gene is TRBJ1-5, the V gene TRBV19; D may be TRBD1 (6 bases). The CDR3 consists of 15 residues. CDR1 LNHDA and CDR2 SQIVND come from the germline V gene (reference sequence). V shed 6 bases and J shed 3 bases, with 15 bases lying between them. The chain's CDR3 is CASSTNGQINQPQHF. The CDR3 DNA sequence: TGTGCCAGTAGCACTAATGGACAGATCAATCAGCCCCAGCATTTT.